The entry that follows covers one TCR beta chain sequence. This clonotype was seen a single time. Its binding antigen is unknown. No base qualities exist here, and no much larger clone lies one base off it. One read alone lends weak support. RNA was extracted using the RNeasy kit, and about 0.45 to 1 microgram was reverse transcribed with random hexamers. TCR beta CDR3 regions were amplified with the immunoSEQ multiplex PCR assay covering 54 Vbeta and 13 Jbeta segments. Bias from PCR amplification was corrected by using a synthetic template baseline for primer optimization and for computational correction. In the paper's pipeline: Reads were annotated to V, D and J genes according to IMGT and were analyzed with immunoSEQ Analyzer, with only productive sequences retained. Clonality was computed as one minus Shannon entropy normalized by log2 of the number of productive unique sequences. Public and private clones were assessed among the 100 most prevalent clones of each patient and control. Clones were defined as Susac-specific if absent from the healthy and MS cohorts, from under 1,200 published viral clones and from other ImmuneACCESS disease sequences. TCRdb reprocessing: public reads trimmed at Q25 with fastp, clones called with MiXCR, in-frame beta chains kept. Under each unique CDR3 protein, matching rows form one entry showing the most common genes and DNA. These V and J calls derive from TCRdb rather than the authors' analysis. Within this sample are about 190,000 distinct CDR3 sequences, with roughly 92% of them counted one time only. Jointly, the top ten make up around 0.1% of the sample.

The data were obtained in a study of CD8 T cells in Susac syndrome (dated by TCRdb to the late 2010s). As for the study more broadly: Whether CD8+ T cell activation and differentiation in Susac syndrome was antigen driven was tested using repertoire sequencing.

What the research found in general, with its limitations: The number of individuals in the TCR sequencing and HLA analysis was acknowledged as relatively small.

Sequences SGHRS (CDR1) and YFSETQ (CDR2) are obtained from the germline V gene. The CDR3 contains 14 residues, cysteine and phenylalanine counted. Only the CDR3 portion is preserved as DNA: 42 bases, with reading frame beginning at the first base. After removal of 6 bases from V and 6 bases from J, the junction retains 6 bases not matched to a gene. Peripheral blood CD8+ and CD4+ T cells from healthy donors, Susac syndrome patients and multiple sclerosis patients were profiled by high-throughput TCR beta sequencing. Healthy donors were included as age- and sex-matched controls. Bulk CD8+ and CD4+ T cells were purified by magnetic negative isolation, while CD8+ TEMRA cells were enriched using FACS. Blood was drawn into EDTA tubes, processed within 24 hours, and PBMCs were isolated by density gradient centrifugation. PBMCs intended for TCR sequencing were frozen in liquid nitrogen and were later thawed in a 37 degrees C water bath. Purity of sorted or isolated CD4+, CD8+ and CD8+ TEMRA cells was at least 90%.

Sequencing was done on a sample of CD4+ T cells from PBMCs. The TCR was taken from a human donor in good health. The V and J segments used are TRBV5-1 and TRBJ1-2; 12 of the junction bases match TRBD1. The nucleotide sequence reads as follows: TGCGCCAGCAATAAGGGACAGGGGGCACATGGCTACACCTTC. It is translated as CASNKGQGAHGYTF.